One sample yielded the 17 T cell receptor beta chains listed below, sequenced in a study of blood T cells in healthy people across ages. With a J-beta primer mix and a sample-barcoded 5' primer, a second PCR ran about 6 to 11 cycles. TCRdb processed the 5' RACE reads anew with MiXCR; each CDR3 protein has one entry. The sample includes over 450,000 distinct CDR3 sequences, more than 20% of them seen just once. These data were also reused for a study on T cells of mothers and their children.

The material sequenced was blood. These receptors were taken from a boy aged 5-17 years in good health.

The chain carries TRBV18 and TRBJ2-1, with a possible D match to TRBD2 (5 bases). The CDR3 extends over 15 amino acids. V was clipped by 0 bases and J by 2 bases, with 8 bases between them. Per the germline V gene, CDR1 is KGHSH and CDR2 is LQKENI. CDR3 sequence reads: CASSPPGIPYNEQFF. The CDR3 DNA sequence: TGTGCCAGCTCACCACCCGGGATCCCCTACAATGAGCAGTTCTTC.

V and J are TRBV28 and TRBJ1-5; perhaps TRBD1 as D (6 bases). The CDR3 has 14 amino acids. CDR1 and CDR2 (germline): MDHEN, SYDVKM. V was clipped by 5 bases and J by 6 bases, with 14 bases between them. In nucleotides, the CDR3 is TGTGCCAGCAGTCTCCAACAGGGAGGTCAGCCCCAGCATTTT. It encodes CASSLQQGGQPQHF.

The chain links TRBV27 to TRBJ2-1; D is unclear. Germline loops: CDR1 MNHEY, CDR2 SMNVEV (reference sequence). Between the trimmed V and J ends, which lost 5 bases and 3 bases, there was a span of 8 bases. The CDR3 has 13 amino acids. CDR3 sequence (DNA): TGTGCCAGCAGTACGACGGTCTACAATGAGCAGTTCTTC. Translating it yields CASSTTVYNEQFF.

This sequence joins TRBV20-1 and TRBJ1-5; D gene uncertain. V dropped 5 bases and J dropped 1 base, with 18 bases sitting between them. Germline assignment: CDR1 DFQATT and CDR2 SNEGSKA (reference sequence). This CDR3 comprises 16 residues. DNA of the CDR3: TGCAGTGCTGAAAGAGGGCCTCCCTGGAGCAATCAGCCCCAGCATTTT. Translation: CSAERGPPWSNQPQHF.

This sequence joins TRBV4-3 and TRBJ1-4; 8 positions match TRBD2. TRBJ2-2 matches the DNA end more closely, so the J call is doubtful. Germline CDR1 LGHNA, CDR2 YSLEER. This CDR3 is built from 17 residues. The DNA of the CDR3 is TGCGCCAGCAGCCAAGTCTTCCGGGGGGGTAACACCGGGGAGCTGTTTTTT. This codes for CASSQVFRGGNTGELFF.

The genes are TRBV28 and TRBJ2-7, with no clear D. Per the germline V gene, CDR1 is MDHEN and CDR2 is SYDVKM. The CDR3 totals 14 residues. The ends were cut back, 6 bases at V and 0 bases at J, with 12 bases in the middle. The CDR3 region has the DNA TGTGCCAGCAGGCCCCCGACGGTCTCCTACGAGCAGTACTTC. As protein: CASRPPTVSYEQYF.

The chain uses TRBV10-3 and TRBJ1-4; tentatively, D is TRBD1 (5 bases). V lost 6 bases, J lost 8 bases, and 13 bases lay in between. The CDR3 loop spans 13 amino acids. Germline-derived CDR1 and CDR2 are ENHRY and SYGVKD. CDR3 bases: TGTGCCATCAGGGGGGGATCGGCCGAAAAACTGTTTTTT. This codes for CAIRGGSAEKLFF.

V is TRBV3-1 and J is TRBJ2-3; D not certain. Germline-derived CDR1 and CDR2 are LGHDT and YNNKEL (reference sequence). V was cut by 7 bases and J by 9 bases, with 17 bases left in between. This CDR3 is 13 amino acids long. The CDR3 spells CASTPIGDGTQYF. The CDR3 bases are TGTGCCAGCACCCCAATTGGGGATGGGACGCAGTATTTT.

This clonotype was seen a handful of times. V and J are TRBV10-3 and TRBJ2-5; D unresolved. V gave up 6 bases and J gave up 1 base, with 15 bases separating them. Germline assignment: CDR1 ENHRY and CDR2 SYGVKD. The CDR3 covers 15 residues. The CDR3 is CAIRSGSDPQETQYF. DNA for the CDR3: TGTGCCATCAGGAGTGGGTCGGACCCCCAAGAGACCCAGTACTTC.

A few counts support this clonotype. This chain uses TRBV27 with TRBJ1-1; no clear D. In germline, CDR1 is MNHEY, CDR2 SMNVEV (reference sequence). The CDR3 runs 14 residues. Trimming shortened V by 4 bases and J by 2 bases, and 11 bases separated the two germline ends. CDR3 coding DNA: TGTGCCAGCAGTTCTGCCTCACTAAACACTGAAGCTTTCTTT. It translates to CASSSASLNTEAFF.

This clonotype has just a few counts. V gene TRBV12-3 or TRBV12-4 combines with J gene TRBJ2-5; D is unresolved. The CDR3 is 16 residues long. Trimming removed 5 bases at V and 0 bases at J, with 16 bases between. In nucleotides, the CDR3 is TGTGCCAGCAGTCCGACACTGTGGCAGAACCAAGAGACCCAGTACTTC. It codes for CASSPTLWQNQETQYF.

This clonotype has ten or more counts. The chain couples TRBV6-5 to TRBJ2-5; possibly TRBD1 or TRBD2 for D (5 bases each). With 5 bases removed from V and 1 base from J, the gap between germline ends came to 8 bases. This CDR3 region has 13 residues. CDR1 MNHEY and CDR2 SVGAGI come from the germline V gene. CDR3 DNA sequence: TGTGCCAGCAGTGATGGGACCCAAGAGACCCAGTACTTC. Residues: CASSDGTQETQYF.

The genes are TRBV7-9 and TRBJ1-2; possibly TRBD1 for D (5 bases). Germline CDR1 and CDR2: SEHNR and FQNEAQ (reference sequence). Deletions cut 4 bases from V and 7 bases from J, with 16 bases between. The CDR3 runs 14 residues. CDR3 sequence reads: CASSWWEGRFGYTF. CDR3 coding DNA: TGTGCCAGCAGCTGGTGGGAGGGACGGTTTGGCTACACCTTC.

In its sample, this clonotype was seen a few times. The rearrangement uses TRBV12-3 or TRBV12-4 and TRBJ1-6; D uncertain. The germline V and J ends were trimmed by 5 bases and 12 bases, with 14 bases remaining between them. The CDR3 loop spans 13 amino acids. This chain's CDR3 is CASSIGNRGPLHF. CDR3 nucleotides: TGTGCCAGCAGTATCGGGAACCGGGGACCCCTCCACTTT.

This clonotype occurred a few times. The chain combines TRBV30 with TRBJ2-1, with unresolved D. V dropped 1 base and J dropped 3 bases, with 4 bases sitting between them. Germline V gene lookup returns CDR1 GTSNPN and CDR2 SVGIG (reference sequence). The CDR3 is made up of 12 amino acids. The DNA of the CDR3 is TGTGCCTGGAGTGCCCGCTACAATGAGCAGTTCTTC. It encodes CAWSARYNEQFF.

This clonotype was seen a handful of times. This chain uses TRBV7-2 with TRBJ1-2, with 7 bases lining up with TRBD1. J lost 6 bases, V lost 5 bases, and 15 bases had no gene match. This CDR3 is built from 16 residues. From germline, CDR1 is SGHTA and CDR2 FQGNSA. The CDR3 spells CASSPTPPQGRNGYTF. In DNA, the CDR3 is TGTGCCAGCAGCCCCACCCCCCCACAGGGGAGGAATGGCTACACCTTC.

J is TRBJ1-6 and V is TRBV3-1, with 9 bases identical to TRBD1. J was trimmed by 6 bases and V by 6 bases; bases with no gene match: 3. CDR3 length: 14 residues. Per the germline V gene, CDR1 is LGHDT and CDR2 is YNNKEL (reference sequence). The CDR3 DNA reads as TGTGCCAGCAGTCGACAGGGGGTTAATTCACCCCTCCACTTT. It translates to CASSRQGVNSPLHF.